The T cell receptor beta chain under discussion was sequenced for a study of blood T cell repertoires in COVID-19. Study overall: The United States, Italy and Spain provided the acute and convalescent COVID-19 samples. Sources were T cells, B-cell-depleted T cells, or PBMCs; the material itself was cDNA or gDNA.

Authors' data handling: Reference gene primer amplification gave estimated nucleated cell counts. Sequencing used immunoSEQ multiplex PCR; TCRdb keeps in-frame clones, though not all of them. V and J calls and clone size are those listed in that table; D and trimming were worked out from the DNA. Here the sample spans over 130,000 clones, 75% to 85% being singletons. A single count supports this clone. This CDR3 comprises 16 residues. Between the trimmed V and J ends, which lost 2 bases and 0 bases, there was a span of 11 bases. Germline CDR1 is SGHDN and CDR2 is FVKESK. The genes are TRBV14 and TRBJ1-3; D is possibly TRBD1 (5 bases). The origin of this receptor is a man aged 50-59 years with acute or convalescent COVID-19. The sample was peripheral blood. The CDR3 region is CASSQNRISSGNTIYF. CDR3 sequence (DNA): TGTGCCAGCAGCCAAAACAGGATCTCCTCTGGAAACACCATATATTTT.